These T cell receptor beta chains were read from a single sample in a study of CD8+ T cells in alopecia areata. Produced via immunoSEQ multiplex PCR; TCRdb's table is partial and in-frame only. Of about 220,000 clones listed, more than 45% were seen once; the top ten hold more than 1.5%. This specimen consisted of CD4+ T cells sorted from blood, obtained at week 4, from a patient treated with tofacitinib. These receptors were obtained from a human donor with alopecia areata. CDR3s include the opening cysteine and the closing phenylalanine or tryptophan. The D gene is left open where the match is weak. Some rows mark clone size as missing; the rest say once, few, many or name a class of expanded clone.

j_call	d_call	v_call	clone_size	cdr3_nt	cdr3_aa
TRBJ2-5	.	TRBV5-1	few	TGCGCCAGCAGCCCTGCAGGGGGGTCAGAGACCCAGTACTTC	CASSPAGGSETQYF
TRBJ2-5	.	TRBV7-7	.	TGTGCCAGCAGCTTAGGTCGTGGAGGCGGGGTAGACCAAGAGACCCAGTACTTC	CASSLGRGGGVDQETQYF
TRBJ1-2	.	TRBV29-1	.	TGCAGCGTTGAAGATCGGGACAAGGATGGCTACACCTTC	CSVEDRDKDGYTF
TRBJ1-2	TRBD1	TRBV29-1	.	TGCAGCGTTGATTCCGAGACAGGGGGCGATGGCTACACCTTC	CSVDSETGGDGYTF
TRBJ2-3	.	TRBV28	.	TGTGCCATAAAACGGGGCATTCGCACAGATACGCAGTATTTT	CAIKRGIRTDTQYF
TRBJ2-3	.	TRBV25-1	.	TGTGCCAGCAGTCGGGGGGATACGCAGTATTTT	CASSRGDTQYF
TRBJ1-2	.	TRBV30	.	TGTGCCTGGAGGCTGGGCAGGGACTATAACTATGGCTACACCTTC	CAWRLGRDYNYGYTF
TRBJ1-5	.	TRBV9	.	TGTGCCAGCAGCGGACAAGGAGATCAGCCCCAGCATTTT	CASSGQGDQPQHF
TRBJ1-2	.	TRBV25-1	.	TGTGCCAGCAGTGAATACAGTGGGCCCTCTATGGGCTACACCTTC	CASSEYSGPSMGYTF
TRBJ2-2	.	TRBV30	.	TGTGCCTGGAGCGGGGGGAACACCGGGGAGCTGTTTTTT	CAWSGGNTGELFF
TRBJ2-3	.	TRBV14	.	TGTGCCAGCAGCCAAGGTTTCAGGAGATCCGATACGCAGTATTTT	CASSQGFRRSDTQYF
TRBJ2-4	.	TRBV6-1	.	TGTGCCAGCAGTAATACATATCCCCCTGGGATTCAGTACTTC	CASSNTYPPGIQYF
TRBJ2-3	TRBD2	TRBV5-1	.	TGCGCCAGCACCCCGACGACTAGCGGGGTGACAGATACGCAGTATTTT	CASTPTTSGVTDTQYF
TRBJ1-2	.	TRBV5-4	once	TGTGCCAGCAGCTTGGTACGGGGCTATGGCTACACCTTC	CASSLVRGYGYTF
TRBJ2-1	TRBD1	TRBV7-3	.	TGTGCCAGCAGCTTGGACAGGGAAACCTACAATGAGCAGTTCTTC	CASSLDRETYNEQFF
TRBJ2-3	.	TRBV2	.	TGTGCCAGCAGTAACGCTAGGTCCAACGTCGGAGATACGCAGTATTTT	CASSNARSNVGDTQYF
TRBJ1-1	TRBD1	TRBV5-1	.	TGCGCCAGCAGCAGCCGACAGGGGCAGGACACTGAAGCTTTCTTT	CASSSRQGQDTEAFF
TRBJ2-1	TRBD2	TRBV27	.	TGTGCCAGCAGCCGAGCGGGAGGGCAGTACAATGAGCAGTTCTTC	CASSRAGGQYNEQFF
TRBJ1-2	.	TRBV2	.	TGTGCCAGCAACAGGGTCACTAACTATGGCTACACCTTC	CASNRVTNYGYTF
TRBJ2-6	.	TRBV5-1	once	TGCGCCAGCAGCCTGACGGGGTCCGGGGCCAACGTCCTGACTTTC	CASSLTGSGANVLTF
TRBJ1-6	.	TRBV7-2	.	TGTGCCAGCAGCTTCGGACAGAGGAATTCACCCCTCCACTTT	CASSFGQRNSPLHF
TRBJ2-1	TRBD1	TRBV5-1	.	TGCGCCAGCAGCTCCCAGACAGGGAGCTACGACAATGAGCAGTTCTTC	CASSSQTGSYDNEQFF
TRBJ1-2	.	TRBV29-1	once	TGCAGCGTTGAAGATCGAGAGTGCTACACCTTC	CSVEDRECYTF
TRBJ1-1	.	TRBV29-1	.	TGCAGCGTTGAAGATCCGGTGAACACTGAAGCTTTCTTT	CSVEDPVNTEAFF
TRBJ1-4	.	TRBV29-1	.	TGCAGCGTTGGGGGACGGGCTAATGAAAAACTGTTTTTT	CSVGGRANEKLFF
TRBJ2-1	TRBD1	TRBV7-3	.	TGTGCCAGCTCCGGGACAGGGGAGCAGTTCTTC	CASSGTGEQFF
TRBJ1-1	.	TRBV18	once	TGTGCCAGCTCCATTAAATCCGGGACTGAAGCTTTCTTT	CASSIKSGTEAFF
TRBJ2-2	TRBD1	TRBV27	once	TGTGCCAGACCGGACAGGTACACCGGGGAGCTGTTTTTT	CARPDRYTGELFF
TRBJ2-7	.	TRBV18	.	TGTGCCAGCTCACCTCAGGGGACCTACGAGCAGTACTTC	CASSPQGTYEQYF
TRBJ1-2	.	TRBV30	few	TGTGCCTGGAGTAAACGCTATGGCTACACCTTC	CAWSKRYGYTF
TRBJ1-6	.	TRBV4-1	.	TGCGCCAGCAGCCAAGAACGGGCTGGTAATTCACCCCTCCACTTT	CASSQERAGNSPLHF
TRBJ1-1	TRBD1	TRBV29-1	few	TGCAGCGTCGCTTTGACCAGGGGGCGGACTGAAGCTTTCTTT	CSVALTRGRTEAFF
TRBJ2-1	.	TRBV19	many	TGTGCCAGTAGTGTGAAGACGCCCAGCTCCTACAATGAGCAGTTCTTC	CASSVKTPSSYNEQFF
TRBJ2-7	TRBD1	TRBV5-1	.	TGCGCCAGCAGCTCCGGACAGGGACAGGGGGTAACAGGGGAGCAGTACTTC	CASSSGQGQGVTGEQYF
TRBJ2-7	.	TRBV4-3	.	TGCGCCAGCAGCCAAGGGAGTAGACGGTCCTACGAGCAGTACTTC	CASSQGSRRSYEQYF
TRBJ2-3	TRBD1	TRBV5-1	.	TGCGCCAGCAGCGTCGACAGGGTTTTGTCGACAGATACGCAGTATTTT	CASSVDRVLSTDTQYF
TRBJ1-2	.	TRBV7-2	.	TGTGCCAGCAGCCCCCAAGTCCAGGACGGGAATTACTATGGCTACACCTTC	CASSPQVQDGNYYGYTF
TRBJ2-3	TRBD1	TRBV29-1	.	TGCAGCGTTGCGGGCAGGGGGCTAGATACGCAGTATTTT	CSVAGRGLDTQYF
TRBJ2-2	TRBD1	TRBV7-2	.	TGTGCCAGCAGACCCTTACAGGGGACCACCGGGGAGCTGTTTTTT	CASRPLQGTTGELFF
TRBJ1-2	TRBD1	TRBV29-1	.	TGCAGCGTTGAGGCAGGGGGGTATGGCTACACCTTC	CSVEAGGYGYTF
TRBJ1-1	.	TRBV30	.	TGTGCCTGGAGTCGTGGGGGGAAGGGCACTGAAGCTTTCTTT	CAWSRGGKGTEAFF
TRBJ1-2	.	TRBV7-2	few	TGTGCCAGCAGGGAATCAGGGTTAGGCTACACCTTC	CASRESGLGYTF
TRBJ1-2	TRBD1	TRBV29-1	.	TGCAGCGTTGAAGATAGTGGGACAGACTATGGCTACACCTTC	CSVEDSGTDYGYTF
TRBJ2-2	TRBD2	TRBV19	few	TGTGCCAGTAAAGTCGGAGCGGGGGTTACCACCGGGGAGCTGTTTTTT	CASKVGAGVTTGELFF
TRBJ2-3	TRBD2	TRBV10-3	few	TGTGCCATCAATCCTAGCGGGGGAAGCACAGATACGCAGTATTTT	CAINPSGGSTDTQYF
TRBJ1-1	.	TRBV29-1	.	TGCAGCGTGGAACTCCTAAGTCTACACACTGAAGCTTTCTTT	CSVELLSLHTEAFF
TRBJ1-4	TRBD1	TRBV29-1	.	TGCAGCGTTGGACGCCGGGACAGGGGTGAAAAACTGTTTTTT	CSVGRRDRGEKLFF
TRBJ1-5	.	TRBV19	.	TGTGCCAGTAGTATGTTCAATCAGCCCCAGCATTTT	CASSMFNQPQHF
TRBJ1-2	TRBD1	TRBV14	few	TGTGCCAGCAGCCCAGGACAGGGAATCTATGGCTACACCTTC	CASSPGQGIYGYTF